This T cell receptor (beta chain) comes out of a study of blood T cell repertoires in COVID-19. Trimming took 0 bases from V and 3 from J, leaving 13 bases between them. CDR1 is SGHRS and CDR2 is YFSETQ in the germline V gene. This CDR3 comprises 15 residues. This clone was recorded a few times. Libraries were prepared by immunoSEQ multiplex PCR; TCRdb keeps only in-frame clonotypes and omits some of them. The sample contains 260,000 or so clones, nearly 90% of which appear only once. The TCR comes from a man younger than 35 with active or convalescent COVID-19. Material: peripheral blood. The rearrangement links TRBV5-1 to TRBJ2-7; TRBD1 might be the D (6 bases). CDR3 amino acids: CASSLGRQVRYEQYF. DNA of the CDR3: TGCGCCAGCAGCTTGGGGCGACAGGTGCGCTACGAGCAGTACTTC.